Given below is one T cell receptor beta chain in context. Its antigen is not identified. The junction and the germline gene differ at one end; a read error may be behind it. Germline-derived CDR1 and CDR2 are MGHRA and YSYEKL. The CDR3 is 17 amino acids. Primers for the PCR totalled 60 Vbeta and 13 Jbeta. Authors' analysis steps: In a later analysis, around 87 million unique TCR beta chains included roughly 11 million shared by two or more donors. Clones were sequenced by immunoSEQ multiplex PCR, and TCRdb holds only the in-frame ones, with some missing. From that table come the V and J calls and clone size; the DNA was used to work out D and trimming. This sample has 100,000 to 150,000 clones, with roughly a tenth found just once. These data belong to a study of cytomegalovirus exposure and HLA in healthy donors. The study's findings and limits: Excluded were some V segments that proved indistinguishable, including TRBV6-2 and TRBV6-3.

This sequence joins TRBV4-1 and TRBJ2-2, with D possibly matching TRBD2 (6 bases). Sequenced material: PBMCs. This TCR derives from a woman between 18 and 30 years old in good health and CMV-seropositive. CDR3 nucleotides: TGCGCCAGCAGCCAGACGACACTCGGACTTTACACCGGGGGGCTGTTTTTT. Residues: CASSQTTLGLYTGGLFF.